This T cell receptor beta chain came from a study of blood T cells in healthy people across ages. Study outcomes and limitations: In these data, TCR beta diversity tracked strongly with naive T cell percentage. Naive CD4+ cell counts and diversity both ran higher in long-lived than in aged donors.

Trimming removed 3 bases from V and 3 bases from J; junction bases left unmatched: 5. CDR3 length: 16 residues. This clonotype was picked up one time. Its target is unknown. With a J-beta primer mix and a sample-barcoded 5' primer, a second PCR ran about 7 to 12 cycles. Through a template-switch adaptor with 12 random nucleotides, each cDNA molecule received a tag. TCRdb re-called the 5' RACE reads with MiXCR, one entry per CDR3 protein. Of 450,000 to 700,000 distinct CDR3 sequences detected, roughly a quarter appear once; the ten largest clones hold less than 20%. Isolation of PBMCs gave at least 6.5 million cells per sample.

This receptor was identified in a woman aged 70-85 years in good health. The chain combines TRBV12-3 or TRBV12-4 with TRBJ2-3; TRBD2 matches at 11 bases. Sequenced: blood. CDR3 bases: TGTGCCAGCAGTTTGGTAGCGGGGGGGCCGACAGATACGCAGTATTTT. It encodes CASSLVAGGPTDTQYF.